Presented here are 2 T cell receptor beta chains from one specimen sequenced in a study of T cells after yellow fever vaccination. TCRdb redid the calling of the 5' RACE reads with MiXCR, one entry per CDR3 protein. The table shows about 160,000 distinct CDR3 sequences, with almost 7% occurring only once. Sequenced here: CD4+ T cells sorted from PBMCs, sampled about 5 days after the first yellow fever vaccination. These receptors originate from a man between 18 and 29 years old who received the YFV17D yellow fever vaccine.

The V and J genes are TRBV11-1 and TRBJ2-2, with no clear D. Germline values: CDR1 SGHAT, CDR2 FQDESV (reference sequence). Trimming cost V 2 bases and J 5 bases, with 6 bases left between them. CDR3 length equals 13 residues. The CDR3 sequence: CASSLYETGELFF. The CDR3 nucleotides are TGTGCCAGCAGCTTATACGAAACCGGGGAGCTGTTTTTT. Based on the CDR3 plus reference TRBV11-1 and TRBJ2-2, the full variable domain is EAEVAQSPRYKITEKSQAVAFWCDPISGHATLYWYRQILGQGPELLVQFQDESVVDDSQLPKDRFSAERLKGVDSTLKIQPAELGDSAMYLCASSLYETGELFFGEGSRLTVL.

This clonotype was counted only a few times. This chain connects TRBV7-2 to TRBJ1-2; D is perhaps TRBD1 (6 bases). Trimming shortened V by 0 bases and J by 6 bases, and 14 bases separated the two germline ends. This CDR3 region has 15 residues. CDR1 SGHTA and CDR2 FQGNSA come from the germline V gene. The CDR3 DNA reads as TGTGCCAGCAGCTTAGCGATCCCCGACAGGAATGGCTACACCTTC. It translates to CASSLAIPDRNGYTF.